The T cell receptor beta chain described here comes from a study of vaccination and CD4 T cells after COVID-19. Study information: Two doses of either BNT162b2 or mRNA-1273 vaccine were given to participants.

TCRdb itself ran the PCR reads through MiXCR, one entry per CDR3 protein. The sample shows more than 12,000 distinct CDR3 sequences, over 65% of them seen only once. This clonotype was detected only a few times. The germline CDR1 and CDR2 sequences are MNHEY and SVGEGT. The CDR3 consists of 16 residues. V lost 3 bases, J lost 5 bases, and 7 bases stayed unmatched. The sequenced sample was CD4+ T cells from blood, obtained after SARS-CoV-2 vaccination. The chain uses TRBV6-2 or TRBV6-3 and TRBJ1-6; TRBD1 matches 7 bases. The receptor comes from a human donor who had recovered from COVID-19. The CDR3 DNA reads TGTGCCAGCAGTTATCCGACAGGGCGGAATAATTCACCCCTCCACTTT. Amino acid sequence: CASSYPTGRNNSPLHF.